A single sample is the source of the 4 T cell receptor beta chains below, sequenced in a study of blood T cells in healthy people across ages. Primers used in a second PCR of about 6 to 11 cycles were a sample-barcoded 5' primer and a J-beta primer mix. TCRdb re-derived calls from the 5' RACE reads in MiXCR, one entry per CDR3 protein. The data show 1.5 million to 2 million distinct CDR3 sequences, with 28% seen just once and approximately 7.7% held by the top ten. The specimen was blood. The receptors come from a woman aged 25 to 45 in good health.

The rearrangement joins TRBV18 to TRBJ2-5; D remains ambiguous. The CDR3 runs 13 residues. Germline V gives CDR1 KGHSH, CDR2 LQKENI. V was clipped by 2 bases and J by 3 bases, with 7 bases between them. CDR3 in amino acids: CASSPDLKETQYF. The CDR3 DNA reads TGTGCCAGCTCACCAGACTTGAAAGAGACCCAGTACTTC.

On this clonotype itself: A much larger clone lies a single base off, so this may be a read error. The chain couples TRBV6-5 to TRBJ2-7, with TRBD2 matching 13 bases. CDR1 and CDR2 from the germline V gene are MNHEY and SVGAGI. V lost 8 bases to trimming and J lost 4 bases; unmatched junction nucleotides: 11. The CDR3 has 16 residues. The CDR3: CASGPSGLAGVYEQYF. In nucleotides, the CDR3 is TGTGCCAGCGGTCCCTCTGGACTAGCGGGAGTTTACGAGCAGTACTTC.

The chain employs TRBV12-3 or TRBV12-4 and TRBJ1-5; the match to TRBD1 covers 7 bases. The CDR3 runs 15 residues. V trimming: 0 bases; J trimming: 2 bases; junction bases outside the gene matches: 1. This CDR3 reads CASSLAQGGNQPQHF. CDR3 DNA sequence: TGTGCCAGCAGTTTAGCGCAGGGGGGCAATCAGCCCCAGCATTTT.

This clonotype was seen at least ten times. Here the CDR3 DNA reads TGTGCCAGCAGCCAGACCCGACTAGCGCTACAAGAGACCCAGTACTTC. Its protein product is CASSQTRLALQETQYF. V is TRBV4-2 and J is TRBJ2-5; TRBD2 agrees at 8 bases. This CDR3 has 16 residues. With 3 bases clipped from V and 2 bases from J, the junction kept 8 bases outside the gene matches. Per germline, CDR1 LGHNA and CDR2 YNFKEQ.